These 25 T cell receptor beta chains were sequenced from one sample in a study of CD8 T cells in ankylosing spondylitis. A single record per CDR3 protein comes from TCRdb applying MiXCR to the 5' RACE reads. The sample records 39,000 or so distinct CDR3 sequences, 3% being singletons. Input material: blood, either unsorted or a sorted T cell fraction (not recorded which). These receptors were taken from a male donor with ankylosing spondylitis or in good health (not recorded which).

This clonotype was seen repeatedly, ten times or more. The chain links TRBV9 to TRBJ2-3; 15 nucleotides agree with TRBD2. This CDR3 contains 18 residues. V trimming: 4 bases; J trimming: 5 bases; junction bases outside the gene matches: 11. Germline CDR1 is SGDLS and CDR2 is YYNGEE. CDR3 DNA sequence: TGTGCCAGCAGCTCCGGACTAGCGGGGGGGCCCGGGGGAGATACGCAGTATTTT. It codes for CASSSGLAGGPGGDTQYF.

This clonotype was seen at least ten times. V and J are TRBV21-1 and TRBJ2-1; the D call TRBD2 from the table was never checked on the DNA. TRBV21-1 is a pseudogene segment. CDR3 length: 15 amino acids. This CDR3 reads CASSQGWREWNEQFF. Here the CDR3 DNA reads TGTGCCAGCAGCCAAGGTTGGCGGGAGTGGAATGAGCAGTTCTTC.

This clonotype occurred many times. The chain couples TRBV9 to TRBJ2-1; tentative D call: TRBD2 (6 bases). The CDR3 totals 13 residues. Germline lookup yields CDR1 SGDLS and CDR2 YYNGEE. V lost 2 bases, J lost 7 bases, and 10 bases lay in between. The CDR3 sequence: CASSVSGLNEQFF. DNA of the CDR3: TGTGCCAGCAGCGTTTCGGGACTTAATGAGCAGTTCTTC.

There are many counts of this clonotype. This sequence joins TRBV9 and TRBJ2-5; D possibly corresponds to TRBD2 (6 bases). V was cut by 4 bases and J by 5 bases, with 18 bases left in between. The CDR3 has 15 amino acids. From germline, CDR1 is SGDLS and CDR2 YYNGEE. The CDR3 coding sequence is TGTGCCAGCAGCCCGCGCGGAGGGGAGCTCGAGACCCAGTACTTC. Residues: CASSPRGGELETQYF.

This clonotype was seen repeatedly, ten times or more. This sequence joins TRBV9 and TRBJ1-3, with D maybe TRBD1 (5 bases). Trimming pared 1 base from V and 0 bases from J, leaving 11 bases between. The CDR3 has 16 residues. Germline V gene lookup returns CDR1 SGDLS and CDR2 YYNGEE. The CDR3 loop is CASSVLGVSSGNTIYF. In DNA, the CDR3 is TGTGCCAGCAGCGTACTGGGGGTATCCTCTGGAAACACCATATATTTT.

This clonotype showed up many times. V is TRBV9 and J is TRBJ2-3; TRBD2 aligns across 8 bases. This CDR3 is 14 amino acids long. Trimming removed 6 bases from V and 0 bases from J; junction bases left unmatched: 3. Per the germline V gene, CDR1 is SGDLS and CDR2 is YYNGEE. The CDR3 DNA is TGTGCCAGCAAAGGCGGGGGGAGCACAGATACGCAGTATTTT. This sequence encodes CASKGGGSTDTQYF.

This clonotype occurred many times. The rearrangement joins TRBV9 to TRBJ1-2; 7 nucleotides align to TRBD1. J lost 4 bases, V lost 0 bases, and 9 bases had no gene match. Per the germline V gene, CDR1 is SGDLS and CDR2 is YYNGEE. CDR3 length equals 16 residues. The chain's CDR3 is CASSVDPGRGAYGYTF. The CDR3 DNA reads as TGTGCCAGCAGCGTAGATCCGGGCAGGGGGGCCTATGGCTACACCTTC.

The chain couples TRBV9 to TRBJ1-1; TRBD1 is a possible D gene (6 bases). Germline CDR1 and CDR2: SGDLS and YYNGEE. V lost 4 bases and J 2 bases, leaving 12 bases between the germline ends. This CDR3 comprises 14 residues. The DNA of the CDR3 is TGTGCCAGCAGCCAGGGGATGGGTAACACTGAAGCTTTCTTT. This translates into CASSQGMGNTEAFF.

This clonotype was picked up many times. This chain links TRBV9 with TRBJ2-3; D uncertain. The CDR3 consists of 14 residues. Trimming cost V 2 bases and J 3 bases, with 10 bases left between them. The germline gives CDR1 SGDLS, CDR2 YYNGEE. The CDR3 region has the DNA TGTGCCAGCAGCGTGGGCCAGTCTACAGATACGCAGTATTTT. It codes for CASSVGQSTDTQYF. Variable domain in full (rest from reference TRBV9 and TRBJ2-3): DSGVTQTPKHLITATGQRVTLRCSPRSGDLSVYWYQQSLDQGLQFLIQYYNGEERAKGNILERFSAQQFPDLHSELNLSSLELGDSALYFCASSVGQSTDTQYFGPGTRLTVL.

This clonotype was found many times. The rearrangement links TRBV9 to TRBJ2-3, with 8 positions matching TRBD2. CDR1 is SGDLS, CDR2 YYNGEE, per germline. Trimming cost V 2 bases and J 5 bases; bases outside gene matches: 10. There are 16 residues in the CDR3. The CDR3: CASSVESGGLGDTQYF. In nucleotides, the CDR3 is TGTGCCAGCAGCGTTGAGAGCGGGGGCCTGGGAGATACGCAGTATTTT. Full variable domain (remainder filled in from reference TRBV9 and TRBJ2-3): DSGVTQTPKHLITATGQRVTLRCSPRSGDLSVYWYQQSLDQGLQFLIQYYNGEERAKGNILERFSAQQFPDLHSELNLSSLELGDSALYFCASSVESGGLGDTQYFGPGTRLTVL.

The sample holds many counts of this clonotype. The CDR3 DNA reads as TGTGCCAGCAGCCCCCGGCAGGGGACTAATGAAAAACTGTTTTTT. As protein: CASSPRQGTNEKLFF. The V call is TRBV9, the J call TRBJ1-4, with D possibly TRBD1 on 6 matching bases. Germline V gene sequence: CDR1 SGDLS, CDR2 YYNGEE. The CDR3 spans 15 residues. The germline V and J ends were trimmed by 4 bases and 2 bases, with 12 bases remaining between them.

This clonotype was detected ten times or more. The chain employs TRBV9 and TRBJ2-1; 8 nucleotides align to TRBD1. V shed 1 base and J 9 bases; nucleotides not matched to a gene: 6. CDR3 size: 14 residues. CDR1 is SGDLS, CDR2 YYNGEE, per germline. In DNA form, the CDR3 reads TGTGCCAGCAGCGTACGGCAGGGGGCGGCTGAGCAGTTCTTC. Translating it yields CASSVRQGAAEQFF.

This clonotype was recorded many times. V is TRBV23-1 and J is TRBJ2-1; TRBD1 matches 9 bases. TRBV23-1 is classed as an ORF, of uncertain function. J gave up 4 bases and V 2 bases, and 6 bases lay outside the gene matches. The CDR3 length is 16 residues. The CDR3 sequence: CASSQRGQGGYNEQFF. CDR3 coding DNA: TGCGCCAGCAGTCAACGGGGACAGGGAGGATACAATGAGCAGTTCTTC.

This clonotype has just a few counts. V is TRBV9 and J is TRBJ2-1; TRBD2 matches 7 bases. This CDR3 contains 16 residues. CDR1 and CDR2 from the germline V gene are SGDLS and YYNGEE. Losses at the gene ends were 0 bases for V and 2 bases for J; bases not matched to a gene: 5. CDR3 in DNA: TGTGCCAGCAGCGTAGTTGCTAGCGGAACCTACAATGAGCAGTTCTTC. It yields the protein CASSVVASGTYNEQFF.

In this sample, this clonotype turned up many times. The V call is TRBV9, the J call TRBJ2-1, with TRBD2 matching 10 bases. The CDR3 contains 16 residues. CDR1 and CDR2 from the germline V gene are SGDLS and YYNGEE. V lost 1 base to trimming and J lost 6 bases; unmatched junction nucleotides: 7. The CDR3: CASSVNPLAGPNEQFF. CDR3 nucleotide sequence: TGTGCCAGCAGCGTAAACCCACTAGCGGGACCCAATGAGCAGTTCTTC. The full variable domain, completed using reference TRBV9 and TRBJ2-1, is DSGVTQTPKHLITATGQRVTLRCSPRSGDLSVYWYQQSLDQGLQFLIQYYNGEERAKGNILERFSAQQFPDLHSELNLSSLELGDSALYFCASSVNPLAGPNEQFFGPGTRLTVL.

V usage is TRBV9 and J usage is TRBJ2-1; 9 bases fit TRBD2. This CDR3 comprises 16 residues. Unmatched junction bases numbered 4, after V lost 0 bases and J lost 3 bases. CDR1 is SGDLS and CDR2 is YYNGEE in the germline V gene. The CDR3 coding sequence is TGTGCCAGCAGCGTAGGTGAGCGGGGGGTCTACAATGAGCAGTTCTTC. It translates to CASSVGERGVYNEQFF.

This clonotype was counted at least ten times. CDR3 sequence: CASSVVGGRVTDTQYF. DNA of the CDR3: TGTGCCAGCAGCGTAGTGGGGGGCAGAGTCACAGATACGCAGTATTTT. V is TRBV9 and J is TRBJ2-3; possibly TRBD1 or TRBD2 for D (6 bases each). This CDR3 spans 16 amino acids. The germline V and J ends were trimmed by 0 bases and 2 bases, with 13 bases remaining between them. CDR1 is SGDLS and CDR2 is YYNGEE in the germline V gene.

In its sample, this clonotype was seen many times. This chain joins TRBV9 and TRBJ2-5, with D unresolved. The CDR3 runs 15 residues. V was trimmed by 0 bases and J by 0 bases, leaving 9 bases between them. Germline lookup yields CDR1 SGDLS and CDR2 YYNGEE. The CDR3 region is CASSVGTLYQETQYF. CDR3 bases: TGTGCCAGCAGCGTAGGGACCCTGTACCAAGAGACCCAGTACTTC.

This clonotype was seen repeatedly, ten times or more. The chain couples TRBV9 to TRBJ1-3; D gene unclear. The CDR3 is 13 amino acids. The germline V and J ends were trimmed by 0 bases and 3 bases, with 4 bases remaining between them. Per the germline V gene, CDR1 is SGDLS and CDR2 is YYNGEE. This CDR3 is CASSVGFGNTIYF. The CDR3 bases are TGTGCCAGCAGCGTAGGGTTTGGAAACACCATATATTTT. Combining the CDR3 with reference TRBV9 and TRBJ1-3 gives the whole variable domain DSGVTQTPKHLITATGQRVTLRCSPRSGDLSVYWYQQSLDQGLQFLIQYYNGEERAKGNILERFSAQQFPDLHSELNLSSLELGDSALYFCASSVGFGNTIYFGEGSWLTVV.

This clonotype was observed at least ten times. The rearrangement links TRBV9 to TRBJ2-2; 9 bases agree with TRBD2. Germline CDR1 is SGDLS and CDR2 is YYNGEE. V gave up 1 base and J gave up 2 bases; unmatched junction bases: 3. The CDR3 has 16 amino acids. The CDR3 DNA sequence: TGTGCCAGCAGCGTACGCGGGAGGGGAAACACCGGGGAGCTGTTTTTT. Amino acid sequence: CASSVRGRGNTGELFF. Full variable domain (rest looked up from reference TRBV9 and TRBJ2-2): DSGVTQTPKHLITATGQRVTLRCSPRSGDLSVYWYQQSLDQGLQFLIQYYNGEERAKGNILERFSAQQFPDLHSELNLSSLELGDSALYFCASSVRGRGNTGELFFGEGSRLTVL.

This clonotype has ten or more counts. The chain joins TRBV9 to TRBJ2-5; possibly TRBD1 for D (6 bases). Germline V CDR1 and CDR2: SGDLS, YYNGEE. This CDR3 region has 15 residues. The ends were cut back, 0 bases at V and 5 bases at J, with 14 bases in the middle. The CDR3 reads CASSVGLGAEETQYF. CDR3 nucleotide sequence: TGTGCCAGCAGCGTAGGTCTGGGGGCGGAGGAGACCCAGTACTTC. Filled out from reference TRBV9 and TRBJ2-5, the complete variable domain reads DSGVTQTPKHLITATGQRVTLRCSPRSGDLSVYWYQQSLDQGLQFLIQYYNGEERAKGNILERFSAQQFPDLHSELNLSSLELGDSALYFCASSVGLGAEETQYFGPGTRLLVL.

This clonotype was seen at least ten times. The V call is TRBV9, the J call TRBJ2-5, with D perhaps matching TRBD2 (6 bases). The CDR3 is 13 amino acids. The V end was cut by 0 bases, the J end by 4 bases, with 7 bases between. CDR1 SGDLS and CDR2 YYNGEE come from the germline V gene. The CDR3 DNA reads as TGTGCCAGCAGCGTAGGGACTACAGAGACCCAGTACTTC. It yields the protein CASSVGTTETQYF.

This clonotype was seen many times. The chain has TRBV9 and TRBJ2-1, with 10 bases fitting TRBD1. V was clipped by 0 bases and J by 4 bases; unmatched bases: 4. CDR1 and CDR2 from the germline V gene are SGDLS and YYNGEE. The CDR3 totals 16 residues. The CDR3 loop reads CASSVGTGGRYNEQFF. CDR3 bases: TGTGCCAGCAGCGTAGGGACAGGGGGACGGTACAATGAGCAGTTCTTC. Full variable domain (missing parts from reference TRBV9 and TRBJ2-1): DSGVTQTPKHLITATGQRVTLRCSPRSGDLSVYWYQQSLDQGLQFLIQYYNGEERAKGNILERFSAQQFPDLHSELNLSSLELGDSALYFCASSVGTGGRYNEQFFGPGTRLTVL.

In this sample, this clonotype turned up many times. The gene calls are TRBV9 and TRBJ2-3, with TRBD1 identical over 10 bases. CDR1 is SGDLS, CDR2 YYNGEE, per germline. The J segment lost 5 bases and the V segment lost 2 bases, leaving 11 bases of the junction unmatched. The length of the CDR3 is 17 residues. The CDR3 sequence: CASSVSVRDRGVDTQYF. The DNA of the CDR3 is TGTGCCAGCAGCGTTTCCGTGAGGGACAGGGGAGTAGATACGCAGTATTTT.

This clonotype appeared many times. The rearrangement links TRBV9 to TRBJ2-3, with D unclear. Germline CDR1 SGDLS, CDR2 YYNGEE. This CDR3 is built from 14 residues. With 1 base removed from V and 2 bases from J, the gap between germline ends came to 8 bases. The CDR3 is CASSVTQYTDTQYF. The CDR3 DNA sequence: TGTGCCAGCAGCGTAACACAGTACACAGATACGCAGTATTTT.